A single sample is the source of the 18 T cell receptor beta chains below, sequenced in a study of blood T cell repertoires in COVID-19. Here immunoSEQ multiplex PCR was the method, and the copy in TCRdb shows in-frame clones only, minus some. The sample comprises 150,000 to 200,000 clones, over 80% of which are singletons, and roughly 5% rests with the top ten. Sequenced: PBMCs or T cells enriched from blood (not recorded which). The receptors were gathered from a man between 65 and 80 years old who had been exposed to COVID-19.

The J gene is TRBJ1-6, the V gene TRBV12-3 or TRBV12-4; D gene unclear. Trimming took 3 bases from V and 9 from J, leaving 9 bases between them. This CDR3 has 13 amino acids. The CDR3 region has the DNA TGTGCCAGCAGTTTGGGAGGGCGTTCACCCCTCCACTTT. Translated, it gives CASSLGGRSPLHF.

This clone was observed a handful of times. The chain has TRBV28 and TRBJ2-7, with 10 bases lining up with TRBD1. In germline, CDR1 is MDHEN, CDR2 SYDVKM. V shed 5 bases and J 6 bases; nucleotides not matched to a gene: 7. The CDR3 runs to 14 residues. CDR3 loop: CASSPGQGPLEQYF. As DNA, the CDR3 is TGTGCCAGCAGTCCGGGACAGGGGCCCCTCGAGCAGTACTTC.

The chain uses TRBV19 and TRBJ2-7, with a tentative D call TRBD2 (6 bases). Trimming cost V 6 bases and J 1 base, with 16 bases left between them. Germline V gives CDR1 LNHDA, CDR2 SQIVND (reference sequence). CDR3 length equals 15 residues. The CDR3 region has the DNA TGTGCCAGTAGCAATCCGGGACTGGGATCCTACGAGCAGTACTTC. This sequence encodes CASSNPGLGSYEQYF.

The gene calls are TRBV6-2 or TRBV6-3 and TRBJ1-5; tentatively, D is TRBD1 (6 bases). This CDR3 is 15 amino acids long. Germline values: CDR1 MNHEY, CDR2 SVGEGT. Deletions cut 5 bases from V and 0 bases from J, with 11 bases between. The CDR3 DNA follows: TGTGCCAGCAGTCCGGGACACCATAGCAATCAGCCCCAGCATTTT. It encodes CASSPGHHSNQPQHF.

The CDR3 is CASSLSSTGPDTQYF. The CDR3 nucleotides read TGCGCCAGCAGCTTATCCTCGACTGGCCCAGATACGCAGTATTTT. This chain joins TRBV5-1 and TRBJ2-3; D uncertain. This CDR3 has 15 amino acids. CDR1 is SGHRS, CDR2 YFSETQ, per germline. The germline V and J ends were trimmed by 2 bases and 4 bases, with 14 bases remaining between them.

The gene calls are TRBV19 and TRBJ2-5; 7 nucleotides match TRBD1. Looked up from germline, CDR1 is LNHDA and CDR2 is SQIVND (reference sequence). V lost 5 bases and J lost 5; bases outside the gene matches: 8. The CDR3 length is 14 residues. CDR3 DNA sequence: TGTGCCAGTAGTGACAGGGCCTTAATCGAGACCCAGTACTTC. As protein: CASSDRALIETQYF.

The chain employs TRBV4-3 and TRBJ1-1; D is perhaps TRBD1 (5 bases). This CDR3 spans 17 amino acids. The germline gives CDR1 LGHNA, CDR2 YSLEER. Between the trimmed V and J ends, which lost 0 bases and 1 base, there was a span of 15 bases. This chain's CDR3 is CASSQDSAAGWNTEAFF. CDR3 nucleotide sequence: TGCGCCAGCAGCCAAGACTCTGCTGCAGGGTGGAACACTGAAGCTTTCTTT.

The V gene is TRBV7-6, the J gene TRBJ1-1; TRBD1 matches 7 bases. Germline V gene sequence: CDR1 SGHVS, CDR2 FNYEAQ. The J segment lost 0 bases and the V segment lost 6 bases, leaving 10 bases of the junction unmatched. The CDR3 is made up of 16 amino acids. CDR3 sequence (DNA): TGTGCCAGCAGGCCAACAGGGGCATCGGTGAACACTGAAGCTTTCTTT. Translation: CASRPTGASVNTEAFF. Complete variable domain (other parts from reference TRBV7-6 and TRBJ1-1): GAGVSQSPRYKVTKRGQDVALRCDPISGHVSLYWYRQALGQGPEFLTYFNYEAQQDKSGLPNDRFSAERPEGSISTLTIQRTEQRDSAMYRCASRPTGASVNTEAFFGQGTRLTVV.

The V gene is TRBV4-3, the J gene TRBJ2-3; perhaps TRBD2 as D (5 bases). The CDR3 extends over 16 amino acids. V lost 0 bases, J lost 1 base, and 11 bases lay in between. Germline CDR1 and CDR2: LGHNA and YSLEER. The CDR3 spells CASSQEGRRGTDTQYF. The CDR3 nucleotides are TGCGCCAGCAGCCAAGAAGGAAGGCGGGGCACAGATACGCAGTATTTT.

This chain uses TRBV14 with TRBJ1-5, with D unresolved. CDR1 is SGHDN, CDR2 FVKESK, per germline. The length of the CDR3 is 18 residues. V was shortened by 1 base and J by 0 bases, with 16 bases between the two germline ends. CDR3 loop: CASSQGVSPRGSNQPQHF. In DNA form, the CDR3 reads TGTGCCAGCAGCCAAGGGGTCTCACCCCGGGGTAGCAATCAGCCCCAGCATTTT.

A few counts support this clone. One end of the junction fails to match germline, which may point to a read error. In nucleotides, the CDR3 is TGTGCCAGCAGAGAAGGGGGGCTTGTAGACGGGAACACCGGGGAGCTGTTTTTT. It yields the protein CASREGGLVDGNTGELFF. This chain connects TRBV2 to TRBJ2-2; possibly TRBD1 or TRBD2 for D (6 bases each). Germline CDR1 is SNHLY and CDR2 is FYNNEI. The CDR3 is 18 residues long.

The genes are TRBV13 and TRBJ2-7, with D possibly matching TRBD2 (5 bases). Germline V CDR1 and CDR2: PRHDT, FYEKMQ (reference sequence). Trimming shortened V by 1 base and J by 13 bases, and 11 bases separated the two germline ends. This CDR3 has 11 residues. The CDR3 nucleotides read TGTGCCAGCAGCTTAGAGGGAGCGGTTTACTTC. As protein: CASSLEGAVYF.

This clone was observed a few times. The genes are TRBV3-1 (or the pseudogene TRBV3-2) and TRBJ1-2, with D possibly TRBD1 on 6 matching bases. Trimming left V 0 bases short and J 2 bases short, with 10 bases between. CDR1 is LGHDT, CDR2 YNNKEL, per germline (reference sequence). This CDR3 has 15 residues. In DNA, the CDR3 is TGTGCCAGCAGCCAAGAGGACAGACCCAACTATGGCTACACCTTC. Amino acids: CASSQEDRPNYGYTF.

This chain joins TRBV7-2 and TRBJ1-3; 8 bases are a match to TRBD1. Germline lookup yields CDR1 SGHTA and CDR2 FQGNSA. The CDR3 has 18 amino acids. Trimming cost V 4 bases and J 4 bases; bases outside gene matches: 15. The CDR3 is CASSSQRAQGAGGNTIYF. CDR3 nucleotide sequence: TGTGCCAGCAGCTCACAAAGGGCGCAGGGGGCAGGCGGAAACACCATATATTTT.

This clone was seen once. This chain joins TRBV7-7 and TRBJ1-2; tentatively, D is TRBD1 (5 bases). This CDR3 has 14 residues. Trimming left V 8 bases short and J 3 bases short, with 16 bases between. CDR1 and CDR2 (germline): SSHAT, FNYEAQ (reference sequence). The CDR3 sequence is CASRWGRQDYGYTF. The CDR3 region has the DNA TGTGCCAGCCGTTGGGGCAGGCAGGACTATGGCTACACCTTC.

The chain joins TRBV3-1 (or the pseudogene TRBV3-2) to TRBJ2-2, with no clear D. Germline CDR1 LGHDT, CDR2 YNNKEL (reference sequence). V was cut by 0 bases and J by 9 bases, with 5 bases left in between. The CDR3 sequence is 12 residues long. The CDR3 reads CASSQDRRELFF. The CDR3 DNA reads TGTGCCAGCAGCCAAGATCGTAGGGAGCTGTTTTTT.

This clone was detected only a few times. V and J are TRBV3-1 (or the pseudogene TRBV3-2) and TRBJ2-1; D gene uncertain. Germline-derived CDR1 and CDR2 are LGHDT and YNNKEL (reference sequence). This CDR3 region has 12 residues. The CDR3 sequence is CVPLSSYNEQFF. The CDR3 DNA reads as TGTGTCCCTCTCAGCTCCTACAATGAGCAGTTCTTC.

V is TRBV2 and J is TRBJ1-3; possibly TRBD1 for D (6 bases). The CDR3 runs 12 residues. The V end was cut by 8 bases, the J end by 2 bases, with 7 bases between. The germline V gene has CDR1 SNHLY and CDR2 FYNNEI. CDR3 DNA sequence: TGTGCCAGCGGGGGCACTGGAAACACCATATATTTT. Protein sequence: CASGGTGNTIYF.